This T cell receptor beta chain was observed in a study of OX40 agonist ivuxolimab in advanced cancers. In terms of the full investigation: Ivuxolimab was a fully human IgG2 agonistic monoclonal antibody targeting the costimulatory receptor OX40 (CD134). Intravenous ivuxolimab was administered to patients every 2 weeks at six dose levels: 0.01, 0.1, 0.3, 1.5, 3 and 10 mg/kg. Among the roughly 52 dose-escalation patients, about 20 had hepatocellular carcinoma, around 15 melanoma, 9 renal cell carcinoma and 9 head and neck cancer. A male proportion of around 81% and a mean age of around 60 years, ranging from about 23 to 90, were recorded for the dose-escalation cohort. Prior anti-PD-1, anti-PD-L1 or anti-CTLA-4 therapy was permitted, and checkpoint inhibitors had been received by more than 35% of dose-escalation patients. Partial responses occurred in three dose-escalation patients: two with cutaneous melanoma and one with hepatocellular carcinoma. The point of sequencing TCRbeta in the periphery was to test whether ivuxolimab changed TCR sequence diversity and drove clonal T-cell expansion. The paper describes the monotherapy dose-escalation part (N = 52 patients) of the phase I trial of ivuxolimab. Results the study describes overall, beyond this receptor: Antigen specificity was not determined for the clonally expanded peripheral T cells. Low levels of normalized T-cell clonal expansion were also seen in some patients who did not respond. In the 0.1-3.0 mg/kg groups, partial responders had among the lowest normalized peripheral clonal expansion, particularly in CD8+ T cells. At doses of 0.1 to 3.0 mg/kg, clonal expansion of both CD4+ and CD8+ T cells in blood was seen between baseline and week 6. After ivuxolimab, more expanded clones were found on average in CD8+ T cells than in CD4+ T cells.

On this clone: It lacks a known antigen. Nothing much larger sits one base from this clone, and base qualities are not available.

Per the germline V gene (reference sequence), LNHDA is the CDR1 and SQIVND is the CDR2. V trim: 6 bases; J trim: 0 bases; unmatched bases: 7. Inclusive of the bounding cysteine and phenylalanine, the CDR3 is 15 residues long. Kept here is only the CDR3 DNA, which spans 45 bases and is read in frame from base 1. Patients with a history of autoimmune disease or receiving systemic immunosuppression were excluded from the trial. Peripheral blood for TCR sequencing was collected from all dose cohorts at baseline, on cycle 4 day 1, and on cycle 7 day 1. The samples were taken from a phase I, first-in-human, multicenter, open-label dose-escalation trial of ivuxolimab. Adults with locally advanced or metastatic melanoma, renal cell, hepatocellular, or head and neck squamous cell carcinoma were enrolled in the trial. CD4+ and CD8+ T cells were sorted separately from peripheral blood before TCR sequencing.

Genomic DNA was extracted from sorted cells for sequencing of the TCRbeta CDR3 region. The immunoSEQ Assay was used to sequence the TCRbeta CDR3 regions. The source is immuneACCESS, and TCRdb retained only in-frame sequences with V and J called. Part of the clones is not carried over; for the studies checked, unresolved V genes explain less than half of this, and the remainder is unexplained. The sample has about 70,000 clones on record, about 73% of them singletons. Roughly 5.4% of the sample goes to the ten largest clones. Specimen: CD4+ or CD8+ T cells sorted from blood, collected in a trial of the OX40 agonist ivuxolimab. The receptor's source is an adult with an advanced solid tumor such as melanoma, head and neck, liver or kidney cancer. The sequence links TRBV19 to TRBJ2-7; 8 bases in between match TRBD2. The CDR3: CASRDLAGGSYEQYF. At the DNA level, the sequence is TGTGCCAGTAGGGATTTGGCGGGAGGCTCCTACGAGCAGTACTTC.